These 27 T cell receptor beta chains originate from one sample sequenced in a study of CD8+CD57+ T cells in acquired aplastic anemia. TCR beta VDJ and CDR3 profiling used genomic DNA as template. TCRdb reprocessed the reads with MiXCR, giving one entry per CDR3 protein. Of 50,000 to 65,000 distinct CDR3 sequences listed, around 55% are singletons. The specimen sequenced was sorted CD4+, CD8+, or CD8+CD57+ T cells (not recorded which) from PBMCs. The receptors originated from a human donor in good health, serving as a control.

The gene calls are TRBV2 and TRBJ2-7; 7 nucleotides align to TRBD2. The V gene end was trimmed by 10 bases and the J gene end by 6 bases; junction bases not matched to a gene: 12. The germline V gene encodes CDR1 SNHLY and CDR2 FYNNEI. This CDR3 has 13 amino acids. The CDR3 is CATWEGLAREQYF. As DNA, the CDR3 is TGTGCCACCTGGGAGGGGCTAGCTCGCGAGCAGTACTTC.

The chain recombines TRBV10-1 with TRBJ2-7; 9 nucleotides line up with TRBD1. Germline values: CDR1 WNHNN, CDR2 SYGVQD (reference sequence). V was clipped by 11 bases and J by 2 bases; unmatched bases: 7. This CDR3 comprises 13 residues. For the CDR3, the DNA is TGCGCCGGCTTGGACAGGGGCCCCTACGAGCAGTACTTC. Translated, it gives CAGLDRGPYEQYF.

The chain is built from TRBV12-3 or TRBV12-4 and TRBJ2-7, with 12 bases identical to TRBD1. The junction had 6 bases not matched to a gene; V was cut back by 6 bases and J by 3 bases. CDR3 length: 15 amino acids. The CDR3 here is CASSPGTGGGYEQYF. In nucleotides, the CDR3 is TGTGCCAGCAGCCCCGGGACAGGGGGCGGCTACGAGCAGTACTTC.

This rearrangement joins TRBV14 to TRBJ2-5; TRBD1 is a possible D gene (5 bases). The CDR3 extends over 14 amino acids. Trimming removed 6 bases at V and 2 bases at J, with 13 bases between. Per the germline V gene, CDR1 is SGHDN and CDR2 is FVKESK. Here the CDR3 reads CASSALQGQETQYF. DNA for the CDR3: TGTGCCAGCAGTGCCCTCCAGGGTCAAGAGACCCAGTACTTC. Full variable domain (remainder filled in from reference TRBV14 and TRBJ2-5): EAGVTQFPSHSVIEKGQTVTLRCDPISGHDNLYWYRRVMGKEIKFLLHFVKESKQDESGMPNNRFLAERTGGTYSTLKVQPAELEDSGVYFCASSALQGQETQYFGPGTRLLVL.

CDR3 in amino acids: CASRREATADIEAFF. The CDR3 coding sequence is TGTGCCAGCAGGCGAGAGGCAACGGCGGACATTGAAGCTTTCTTT. The chain is built from TRBV2 and TRBJ1-1, with D perhaps TRBD1 (5 bases). This CDR3 region has 15 residues. Germline CDR1 reads SNHLY; CDR2 reads FYNNEI. V lost 6 bases and J lost 7, with 21 bases in between.

In nucleotides, the CDR3 is TGTGCCACCAGCAGAGAGGCGGACAGGGTGGAGGGGCAGTACTTC. Its translation is CATSREADRVEGQYF. J is TRBJ2-7 and V is TRBV15; 8 bases agree with TRBD1. Per the germline V gene, CDR1 is LNHNV and CDR2 is YYDKDF (reference sequence). After removal of 0 bases from V and 9 bases from J, the junction contained 10 bases not matched to a gene. This CDR3 has 15 residues. The complete variable domain, with remaining parts taken from reference TRBV15 and TRBJ2-7, reads DAMVIQNPRYQVTQFGKPVTLSCSQTLNHNVMYWYQQKSSQAPKLLFHYYDKDFNNEADTPDNFQSRRPNTSFCFLDIRSPGLGDTAMYLCATSREADRVEGQYFGPGTRLTVT.

V gene TRBV5-1 combines with J gene TRBJ2-5; the D gene could be TRBD1 or TRBD2 (6 bases each). From germline, CDR1 is SGHRS and CDR2 YFSETQ. The V and J ends lost 4 bases and 1 base respectively, with 11 bases between them. The CDR3 runs to 14 residues. CDR3: CASSTGRGQETQYF. The CDR3 DNA follows: TGCGCCAGCAGCACAGGGCGGGGCCAAGAGACCCAGTACTTC.

CDR3 loop: CATSREGRAGLTYEQYF. Here the CDR3 DNA reads TGTGCCACCAGCAGAGAGGGCCGGGCAGGGCTAACCTACGAGCAGTACTTC. This chain links TRBV15 with TRBJ2-7; possibly TRBD1 for D (5 bases). CDR3 length: 17 residues. Trimming cost V 0 bases and J 2 bases, with 17 bases left between them. Germline loops: CDR1 LNHNV, CDR2 YYDKDF (reference sequence).

There are a few counts of this clonotype. This chain links TRBV7-9 with TRBJ2-7; a possible D gene is TRBD1 (6 bases). V was cut by 5 bases and J by 0 bases, with 14 bases left in between. Germline-derived CDR1 and CDR2 are SEHNR and FQNEAQ (reference sequence). The CDR3 has 15 amino acids. In DNA, the CDR3 is TGTGCCAGCAGCGCCCCGGGACATAGCTCCTACGAGCAGTACTTC. Its translation is CASSAPGHSSYEQYF.

The chain has TRBV5-1 and TRBJ2-7; D unresolved. V was clipped by 4 bases and J by 0 bases, with 8 bases between them. Germline CDR1 reads SGHRS; CDR2 reads YFSETQ. The CDR3 has 13 amino acids. The CDR3 spells CASSAPSSYEQYF. CDR3 nucleotide sequence: TGCGCCAGCAGCGCACCGAGCTCCTACGAGCAGTACTTC.

Concerning this clonotype: A junction boundary mismatches the germline segment, possibly from a read error. The chain has TRBV7-2 and TRBJ2-7; D is possibly TRBD1 (7 bases). The CDR3 sequence is 14 residues long. CDR1 is SGHTA, CDR2 FQGNSA, per germline. CDR3 sequence: CASSLASGGYEQYF. The CDR3 nucleotides are TGTGCCAGCAGCTTAGCGTCAGGGGGGTACGAGCAATACTTC.

Many counts were recorded for this clonotype. V usage is TRBV14 and J usage is TRBJ2-2, with 9 bases lining up with TRBD2. The germline V gene encodes CDR1 SGHDN and CDR2 FVKESK. CDR3 length: 15 amino acids. With 3 bases clipped from V and 8 bases from J, the junction kept 7 bases outside the gene matches. This CDR3 reads CASSQRGGLTGELFF. The CDR3 nucleotides are TGTGCCAGCAGCCAGCGGGGGGGGCTCACGGGGGAGCTGTTTTTT.

This clonotype was counted ten times or more. J is TRBJ2-1 and V is TRBV19, with D maybe TRBD1 (6 bases). Germline CDR1 is LNHDA and CDR2 is SQIVND (reference sequence). CDR3 length: 15 residues. V was cut by 3 bases and J by 0 bases, with 9 bases left in between. This CDR3 is CASSMGTSSYNEQFF. DNA for the CDR3: TGTGCCAGTAGTATGGGGACAAGCTCCTACAATGAGCAGTTCTTC.

Of note for this clonotype: One end of the junction fails to match germline, which may point to a read error. The rearrangement uses TRBV10-3 and TRBJ2-7, with D perhaps TRBD2 (5 bases). There are 16 residues in the CDR3. Germline V gene sequence: CDR1 ENHRY, CDR2 SYGVKD. DNA for the CDR3: TGTGCCATCAGTGGAGACGCGGCCGCGAACACCGGGGAGCTGTACTTC. Protein product: CAISGDAAANTGELYF.

The chain joins TRBV19 to TRBJ2-1; no clear D gene. V was clipped by 5 bases and J by 5 bases, with 7 bases between them. Germline lookup yields CDR1 LNHDA and CDR2 SQIVND (reference sequence). The CDR3 is made up of 12 amino acids. The CDR3 nucleotides are TGTGCCAGTAGTGGCCTACACAATGAGCAGTTCTTC. It encodes CASSGLHNEQFF.

This clonotype appeared a few times. The chain joins TRBV18 to TRBJ2-3; weak D call: TRBD2 (6 bases). CDR3 size: 16 residues. Germline CDR1 reads KGHSH; CDR2 reads LQKENI. With 0 bases removed from V and 1 base from J, the gap between germline ends came to 11 bases. The CDR3 region has the DNA TGTGCCAGCTCACCACCGGGGCGGGGTGGCACAGATACGCAGTATTTT. Protein product: CASSPPGRGGTDTQYF.

The chain has TRBV30 and TRBJ2-2, with 8 nucleotides matching TRBD1. V lost 7 bases and J lost 4; bases outside the gene matches: 8. Looked up from germline, CDR1 is GTSNPN and CDR2 is SVGIG (reference sequence). The CDR3 totals 14 residues. The CDR3 here is CASPWDRPTGELFF. The CDR3, as DNA: TGTGCCTCCCCGTGGGACAGGCCCACCGGGGAGCTGTTTTTT.

The chain combines TRBV15 with TRBJ2-5; TRBD1 might be the D (7 bases). The CDR3 spans 13 residues. Germline CDR1 LNHNV, CDR2 YYDKDF (reference sequence). Deletions cut 9 bases from V and 2 bases from J, with 13 bases between. The CDR3 DNA sequence: TGTGCCACGGGACTCAGGGGGCAAGAGACCCAGTACTTC. Translation: CATGLRGQETQYF.

This clonotype showed up just once. The V and J genes are TRBV19 and TRBJ1-6; 7 positions match TRBD1. The CDR3 sequence is 14 residues long. With 4 bases clipped from V and 10 bases from J, the junction kept 7 bases outside the gene matches. The V gene's germline CDR1 is LNHDA and CDR2 SQIVND (reference sequence). CDR3 bases: TGTGCCAGTAGTACCCGACAGGGAGAGTCACCCCTCCACTTT. Translated, it gives CASSTRQGESPLHF.

This clonotype turned up a few times. CDR3: CASSETGGGYEQYF. CDR3 bases: TGTGCCAGCAGTGAAACAGGGGGTGGGTACGAGCAGTACTTC. This rearrangement joins TRBV2 to TRBJ2-7, with TRBD1 identical over 8 bases. This CDR3 is 14 amino acids long. Trimming cost V 2 bases and J 4 bases; bases outside gene matches: 4. Germline values: CDR1 SNHLY, CDR2 FYNNEI.

This chain uses TRBV10-3 with TRBJ1-2; 8 nucleotides match TRBD1. The V gene's germline CDR1 is ENHRY and CDR2 SYGVKD. Trimming cost V 4 bases and J 6 bases; bases outside gene matches: 7. The CDR3 is 14 amino acids. The DNA for the CDR3 is TGTGCCATCAGTGCGACAGGGGAATTCGATGGCTACACCTTC. Amino acids: CAISATGEFDGYTF.

The CDR3 DNA is TGTGCCAGCAGGCTTAGCGGGGGGGCGGGCGAGCAGTACTTC. This encodes CASRLSGGAGEQYF. V and J are TRBV10-3 and TRBJ2-7; TRBD2 agrees at 11 bases. Trimming cost V 10 bases and J 6 bases; bases outside gene matches: 11. Germline values: CDR1 ENHRY, CDR2 SYGVKD. CDR3 length equals 14 residues.

V is TRBV19 and J is TRBJ1-5; the D gene is possibly TRBD1 (6 bases). The CDR3 totals 14 residues. The V gene's germline CDR1 is LNHDA and CDR2 SQIVND (reference sequence). V was shortened by 4 bases and J by 3 bases, with 10 bases between the two germline ends. CDR3 sequence (DNA): TGTGCCAGTAGTACCCCGGGGGCCAATCAGCCCCAGCATTTT. This sequence encodes CASSTPGANQPQHF.

The V and J genes are TRBV10-2 and TRBJ1-2; no reliable D call. V was clipped by 3 bases and J by 0 bases, with 11 bases between them. Germline values: CDR1 WSHSY, CDR2 SAAADI. The CDR3 has 15 residues. CDR3 bases: TGCGCCAGCAGTGATCCCCGGGGTTCTAACTATGGCTACACCTTC. Translation: CASSDPRGSNYGYTF.

The chain links TRBV20-1 to TRBJ2-1; no firm D call. Between the trimmed V and J ends, which lost 4 bases and 5 bases, there was a span of 6 bases. This CDR3 has 11 residues. Per germline, CDR1 DFQATT and CDR2 SNEGSKA (reference sequence). The CDR3 protein is CSATINNEQFF. The CDR3 DNA is TGCAGTGCTACTATCAACAATGAGCAGTTCTTC.

The genes are TRBV2 and TRBJ2-3; no firm D call. There are 12 residues in the CDR3. Germline V gene sequence: CDR1 SNHLY, CDR2 FYNNEI. Trimming pared 6 bases from V and 3 bases from J, leaving 7 bases between. The CDR3 protein is CASRLTTDTQYF. For the CDR3, the DNA is TGTGCCAGCAGACTAACGACAGATACGCAGTATTTT.

This clonotype was counted only a few times. The chain joins TRBV18 to TRBJ1-5; weak D call: TRBD1 (5 bases). Germline CDR1 reads KGHSH; CDR2 reads LQKENI. Trimming removed 1 base at V and 7 bases at J, with 17 bases between. The length of the CDR3 is 16 residues. In DNA, the CDR3 is TGTGCCAGCTCACCACTGGGACTGGGAGGAGGGCAGCCCCAGCATTTT. It specifies CASSPLGLGGGQPQHF.